These 7 T cell receptor beta chains share one sample of origin, sequenced in a study of blood T cell repertoires in COVID-19. Using immunoSEQ multiplex PCR, the repertoire was profiled, and TCRdb retains in-frame clones only, with some absent. The data show 150,000 to 200,000 clones, about four fifths seen once. The sequenced sample was peripheral blood. The source is a woman at least 80 years old with COVID-19, enrolled during active disease.

The chain combines TRBV19 with TRBJ2-4, with 12 positions matching TRBD2. Germline loops: CDR1 LNHDA, CDR2 SQIVND (reference sequence). V lost 4 bases and J lost 5; bases outside the gene matches: 6. CDR3 length: 16 residues. The CDR3 bases are TGTGCCAGTAGTAAACTAGCGGGAGGCCCGGAAAACATTCAGTACTTC. As protein: CASSKLAGGPENIQYF.

V usage is TRBV18 and J usage is TRBJ2-7, with 9 bases fitting TRBD1. The germline V gene encodes CDR1 KGHSH and CDR2 LQKENI. Trimming removed 2 bases from V and 7 bases from J; junction bases left unmatched: 9. The CDR3 covers 15 residues. This CDR3 reads CASSPYGQGMGEQYF. Written as DNA, the CDR3 is TGTGCCAGCTCACCATACGGACAGGGGATGGGGGAGCAGTACTTC.

J is TRBJ1-6 and V is TRBV10-3, with TRBD1 matching 8 bases. Germline trimming cut 0 bases from V and 10 bases from J; bases unmatched to any gene: 2. CDR1 is ENHRY and CDR2 is SYGVKD in the germline V gene. CDR3 length: 14 amino acids. The CDR3 here is CAISESTGVSPLHF. The CDR3 DNA reads TGTGCCATCAGTGAGTCGACAGGGGTCTCACCCCTCCACTTT.

The chain recombines TRBV7-9 with TRBJ1-2, with D tentatively TRBD1 (5 bases). The V end was cut by 1 base, the J end by 8 bases, with 11 bases between. The CDR3 has 13 amino acids. Germline CDR1 is SEHNR and CDR2 is FQNEAQ (reference sequence). The chain's CDR3 is CASSLEQESGYTF. CDR3 in DNA: TGTGCCAGCAGCTTAGAACAGGAGTCCGGCTACACCTTC.

J is TRBJ1-1 and V is TRBV5-1; a weak D match, TRBD1 (5 bases). The CDR3 length is 14 residues. Trimming cost V 3 bases and J 0 bases, with 9 bases left between them. Germline CDR1 is SGHRS and CDR2 is YFSETQ. CDR3 protein: CASSSRQMNTEAFF. CDR3 DNA sequence: TGCGCCAGCAGCTCTCGACAGATGAACACTGAAGCTTTCTTT.

Details on this clone: Mismatch with germline at one junction end may stem from a read error. The J gene is TRBJ1-3, the V gene TRBV6-5; 9 bases are shared with TRBD1. The CDR3 extends over 12 amino acids. Per germline, CDR1 MNHEY and CDR2 SVGAGI. The CDR3 spells CASSTNRGPAWF. CDR3 DNA sequence: TGTGCCAGCAGTACCAACAGGGGGCCGGCGTGGTTT.

This chain joins TRBV12-3 or TRBV12-4 and TRBJ1-1; D gene uncertain. The CDR3 consists of 13 residues. V lost 4 bases, J lost 6 bases, and 12 bases lay in between. CDR3 bases: TGTGCCAGCAGTTCCCAGGAGGCCGCTGAAGCTTTCTTT. It yields the protein CASSSQEAAEAFF.